Presented here are 32 T cell receptor beta chains from one specimen sequenced in a study of blood T cell repertoires in COVID-19. Using immunoSEQ multiplex PCR, the repertoire was profiled, and TCRdb retains in-frame clones only, with some absent. In the table there are about 400,000 clones, roughly nine tenths of which are singletons. Material for sequencing was PBMCs or T cells enriched from blood (not recorded which). The receptors come from a woman between 25 and 40 years old who had recovered from COVID-19.

Concerning this clone: This sample includes further DNA sequences coding for the same CDR3. In DNA, the CDR3 is TGCAGTGCCAGACGGAACACTGAAGCTTTCTTT. It translates to CSARRNTEAFF. The V and J genes are TRBV20-1 and TRBJ1-1; D not certain. V was pared by 6 bases and J by 1 base, with 6 bases between. Looked up from germline, CDR1 is DFQATT and CDR2 is SNEGSKA (reference sequence). This CDR3 is built from 11 residues.

The chain recombines TRBV3-1 (or the pseudogene TRBV3-2) with TRBJ2-1; D remains ambiguous. Germline V gene lookup returns CDR1 LGHDT and CDR2 YNNKEL (reference sequence). V shed 4 bases and J shed 7 bases, with 14 bases lying between them. The CDR3 is 14 residues long. Here the CDR3 reads CASSLRGRRNEQFF. DNA of the CDR3: TGTGCCAGCAGCCTCCGCGGCAGACGGAATGAGCAGTTCTTC.

This chain joins TRBV6-5 and TRBJ1-3; D uncertain. CDR1 is MNHEY and CDR2 is SVGAGI in the germline V gene. V was pared by 0 bases and J by 2 bases, with 11 bases between. The CDR3 runs to 16 residues. CDR3 sequence reads: CASSYSLGAPGNTIYF. The CDR3 nucleotides are TGTGCCAGCAGTTACTCCTTGGGAGCTCCTGGAAACACCATATATTTT.

This chain joins TRBV9 and TRBJ2-6, with 12 bases fitting TRBD2. The J segment lost 1 base and the V segment lost 4 bases, leaving 6 bases of the junction unmatched. CDR3 length equals 18 residues. Germline lookup yields CDR1 SGDLS and CDR2 YYNGEE. Written as DNA, the CDR3 is TGTGCCAGCAGCACCGCTAGCGGGGGGGCTTCTGGGGCCAACGTCCTGACTTTC. Amino acid sequence: CASSTASGGASGANVLTF.

The V call is TRBV7-3, the J call TRBJ1-1, with a tentative D call TRBD1 (6 bases). Germline-derived CDR1 and CDR2 are SGHTA and FQGTGA. The CDR3 extends over 15 amino acids. V was trimmed by 5 bases and J by 8 bases, leaving 21 bases between them. CDR3 residues: CASSPEGGGTREAFF. CDR3 in DNA: TGTGCCAGCAGCCCGGAGGGAGGGGGTACGCGCGAAGCTTTCTTT.

CDR3 coding DNA: TGTGCCAGCAAACCGTTCGGGTCCTCTACCCAATCCCAGCATTTT. Translated: CASKPFGSSTQSQHF. The genes are TRBV2 and TRBJ1-5; D gene uncertain. This CDR3 is built from 15 residues. The germline gives CDR1 SNHLY, CDR2 FYNNEI. V lost 7 bases, J lost 11 bases, and 24 bases lay in between.

This chain connects TRBV5-4 to TRBJ1-1; D unresolved. Trimming cost V 3 bases and J 1 base, with 13 bases left between them. CDR1 and CDR2 from the germline V gene are SGHNT and YYREEE (reference sequence). This CDR3 contains 15 residues. CDR3 protein: CASSSNGVQNTEAFF. In DNA form, the CDR3 reads TGTGCCAGCAGCTCTAACGGGGTGCAGAACACTGAAGCTTTCTTT.

The chain couples TRBV12-3 or TRBV12-4 to TRBJ1-2; 8 nucleotides align to TRBD1. V shed 5 bases, J shed 9 bases, and the junction held 5 bases outside the gene matches. The CDR3 consists of 12 residues. The CDR3 loop reads CASSQGQVSYTF. The CDR3, as DNA: TGTGCCAGCAGTCAGGGACAGGTCAGCTACACCTTC.

The rearrangement joins TRBV30 to TRBJ2-7, with 9 bases lining up with TRBD2. The CDR3 extends over 13 amino acids. Germline V gives CDR1 GTSNPN, CDR2 SVGIG (reference sequence). With 2 bases clipped from V and 2 bases from J, the junction kept 1 base outside the gene matches. The CDR3 bases are TGTGCCTGGAGTTCTAGCGGGGCCTACGAGCAGTACTTC. It is translated as CAWSSSGAYEQYF.

This clone was counted between two and nine times. The CDR3 sequence is CASSYSPGEAFF. In DNA form, the CDR3 reads TGTGCCAGCAGTTACTCTCCGGGGGAAGCTTTCTTT. The genes are TRBV6-5 and TRBJ1-1; D not certain. V lost 0 bases, J lost 8 bases, and 7 bases lay in between. Looked up from germline, CDR1 is MNHEY and CDR2 is SVGAGI. The CDR3 covers 12 residues.

The V and J genes are TRBV27 and TRBJ1-6; 8 nucleotides agree with TRBD1. This CDR3 comprises 19 residues. CDR1 is MNHEY, CDR2 SMNVEV, per germline (reference sequence). The junction had 17 bases not matched to a gene; V was cut back by 1 base and J by 9 bases. DNA of the CDR3: TGTGCCAGCAGTTTATATATGTCGAACGGACAGGGAGGCAGTTCACCCCTCCACTTT. It translates to CASSLYMSNGQGGSSPLHF.

J is TRBJ1-1 and V is TRBV15, with D perhaps matching TRBD1 (6 bases). Per germline, CDR1 LNHNV and CDR2 YYDKDF (reference sequence). The V end lost 5 bases, the J end lost 0 bases, and 10 bases lay between the germline ends. This CDR3 contains 14 residues. The CDR3 bases are TGTGCCACCAGCGGTGGACAGATGAACACTGAAGCTTTCTTT. This encodes CATSGGQMNTEAFF.

The gene calls are TRBV19 and TRBJ2-2; weak D call: TRBD2 (5 bases). In germline, CDR1 is LNHDA, CDR2 SQIVND (reference sequence). The CDR3 extends over 14 amino acids. The V gene lost 1 base and the J gene lost 4 bases, with 7 bases spanning the gap. CDR3 in amino acids: CASSIGRSTGELFF. The CDR3 nucleotides read TGTGCCAGTAGTATAGGGAGGTCCACCGGGGAGCTGTTTTTT. Full variable domain (remainder filled in from reference TRBV19 and TRBJ2-2): DGGITQSPKYLFRKEGQNVTLSCEQNLNHDAMYWYRQDPGQGLRLIYYSQIVNDFQKGDIAEGYSVSREKKESFPLTVTSAQKNPTAFYLCASSIGRSTGELFFGEGSRLTVL.

The J gene is TRBJ2-1, the V gene TRBV4-2, with TRBD2 matching 9 bases. V was pared by 1 base and J by 6 bases, with 10 bases of the junction left unmatched. The V gene's germline CDR1 is LGHNA and CDR2 YNFKEQ. This CDR3 is built from 17 residues. The CDR3 reads CASSQVSGGGAFNEQFF. DNA for the CDR3: TGTGCCAGCAGCCAAGTTTCGGGCGGGGGGGCCTTCAATGAGCAGTTCTTC.

The V and J genes are TRBV19 and TRBJ1-2; D is perhaps TRBD1 (6 bases). With 7 bases removed from V and 8 bases from J, the gap between germline ends came to 17 bases. The CDR3 totals 13 residues. CDR1 is LNHDA and CDR2 is SQIVND in the germline V gene (reference sequence). CDR3: CASMLPPGGGYTF. The DNA of the CDR3 is TGTGCCAGTATGTTGCCGCCGGGGGGCGGCTACACCTTC.

V and J are TRBV7-9 and TRBJ1-1, with 7 bases aligning to TRBD1. V dropped 3 bases and J dropped 1; count of bases not matched to a gene: 11. This CDR3 contains 17 residues. In germline, CDR1 is SEHNR, CDR2 FQNEAQ (reference sequence). CDR3 in amino acids: CASSFPTGAVRNTEAFF. CDR3 sequence (DNA): TGTGCCAGCAGCTTTCCCACAGGGGCAGTAAGGAACACTGAAGCTTTCTTT.

The gene calls are TRBV3-1 (or the pseudogene TRBV3-2) and TRBJ1-1; 10 nucleotides agree with TRBD1. V lost 4 bases to trimming and J lost 2 bases; unmatched junction nucleotides: 7. There are 16 residues in the CDR3. Germline V gene sequence: CDR1 LGHDT, CDR2 YNNKEL (reference sequence). CDR3 in amino acids: CASSPPGDRGNTEAFF. For the CDR3, the DNA is TGTGCCAGCAGCCCGCCGGGGGACAGGGGAAACACTGAAGCTTTCTTT.

This chain connects TRBV10-3 to TRBJ2-3; 7 bases match TRBD1. Germline-derived CDR1 and CDR2 are ENHRY and SYGVKD. V gave up 5 bases and J gave up 4 bases; unmatched junction bases: 3. This CDR3 comprises 13 residues. The CDR3 DNA reads TGTGCCATCAGTCACAGGGGAGCAGATACGCAGTATTTT. Protein sequence: CAISHRGADTQYF.

J is TRBJ2-1 and V is TRBV27; 7 bases are a match to TRBD2. Trimming took 8 bases from V and 4 from J; bases not matched to a gene: 11. The CDR3 has 15 residues. CDR1 and CDR2 (germline): MNHEY, SMNVEV (reference sequence). This CDR3 reads CASGSGLTTYNEQFF. CDR3 sequence (DNA): TGTGCCAGCGGCTCGGGACTAACCACATACAATGAGCAGTTCTTC.

The chain couples TRBV5-4 to TRBJ1-1, with D tentatively TRBD1 (5 bases). Between the trimmed V and J ends, which lost 1 base and 13 bases, there was a span of 17 bases. CDR1 and CDR2 (germline): SGHNT, YYREEE (reference sequence). This CDR3 has 13 residues. CDR3: CASSLWQGGQIFF. In DNA, the CDR3 is TGTGCCAGCAGCTTGTGGCAGGGAGGTCAGATTTTCTTT.

This rearrangement joins TRBV27 to TRBJ1-1; 8 bases line up with TRBD1. The CDR3 runs to 17 residues. The junction had 19 bases not matched to a gene; V was cut back by 5 bases and J by 8 bases. Germline CDR1 reads MNHEY; CDR2 reads SMNVEV (reference sequence). CDR3 residues: CASSPLIRTGQVHEAFF. The CDR3 DNA reads TGTGCCAGCAGTCCCCTGATAAGAACGGGACAGGTACACGAAGCTTTCTTT.

The sample holds a few counts of this clone. The chain has TRBV3-1 (or the pseudogene TRBV3-2) and TRBJ2-2, with D unclear. Per the germline V gene, CDR1 is LGHDT and CDR2 is YNNKEL (reference sequence). The CDR3 runs 16 residues. With 7 bases removed from V and 1 base from J, the gap between germline ends came to 16 bases. The CDR3 here is CASTRRSEMNTGELFF. As DNA, the CDR3 is TGTGCCAGCACCCGCCGGAGCGAGATGAACACCGGGGAGCTGTTTTTT.

This clone was picked up a small number of times. This chain joins TRBV20-1 and TRBJ1-3; TRBD1 matches 7 bases. The CDR3 runs to 14 residues. Unmatched junction bases numbered 7, after V lost 3 bases and J lost 5 bases. The germline CDR1 and CDR2 sequences are DFQATT and SNEGSKA (reference sequence). The CDR3 spells CSASSETGRNTIYF. The CDR3 DNA is TGCAGTGCTAGTTCCGAGACAGGGAGAAACACCATATATTTT.

This chain connects TRBV28 to TRBJ2-7, with 7 nucleotides matching TRBD1. The CDR3 is 15 residues long. The germline CDR1 and CDR2 sequences are MDHEN and SYDVKM. Trimming cost V 4 bases and J 5 bases; bases outside gene matches: 11. The CDR3 is CASSSNDRDSHEQYF. CDR3 nucleotide sequence: TGTGCCAGCAGTTCCAACGATCGGGACAGCCACGAGCAGTACTTC. The full variable domain, completed using reference TRBV28 and TRBJ2-7, is DVKVTQSSRYLVKRTGEKVFLECVQDMDHENMFWYRQDPGLGLRLIYFSYDVKMKEKGDIPEGYSVSREKKERFSLILESASTNQTSMYLCASSSNDRDSHEQYFGPGTRLTVT.

This clone was found a few times. The rearrangement joins TRBV5-1 to TRBJ1-1, with D tentatively TRBD1 (5 bases). This CDR3 is 15 amino acids long. CDR1 is SGHRS and CDR2 is YFSETQ in the germline V gene. Trimming shortened V by 0 bases and J by 0 bases, and 9 bases separated the two germline ends. The CDR3, as DNA: TGCGCCAGCAGCTTGGTTCAGGGCCTGAACACTGAAGCTTTCTTT. It is translated as CASSLVQGLNTEAFF.

The CDR3 sequence is CASSLWGGRANEQFF. In DNA form, the CDR3 reads TGTGCCAGCAGCTTATGGGGCGGGAGGGCCAATGAGCAGTTCTTC. V and J are TRBV7-2 and TRBJ2-1, with 9 bases that match TRBD2. The germline V gene has CDR1 SGHTA and CDR2 FQGNSA. V gave up 2 bases and J gave up 6 bases; unmatched junction bases: 5. CDR3 length equals 15 residues.

The chain couples TRBV5-6 to TRBJ2-7; no clear D gene. Trimming pared 3 bases from V and 3 bases from J, leaving 16 bases between. This CDR3 has 15 amino acids. The V gene's germline CDR1 is SGHDT and CDR2 YYEEEE. The CDR3: CASSWAPGPDYEQYF. Written as DNA, the CDR3 is TGTGCCAGCAGCTGGGCGCCTGGGCCTGACTACGAGCAGTACTTC.

The gene calls are TRBV4-1 and TRBJ2-1; 7 bases match TRBD2. Germline V gene sequence: CDR1 MGHRA, CDR2 YSYEKL. CDR3 length equals 16 residues. V was pared by 1 base and J by 0 bases, with 3 bases of the junction left unmatched. CDR3 bases: TGCGCCAGCAGCCAAGTACTAGCGCCCTCCTACAATGAGCAGTTCTTC. This translates into CASSQVLAPSYNEQFF.

The chain links TRBV5-1 to TRBJ2-1; possibly TRBD2 for D (8 bases). CDR3 length: 16 residues. V shed 4 bases and J shed 8 bases, with 22 bases lying between them. Germline CDR1 reads SGHRS; CDR2 reads YFSETQ. CDR3 DNA: TGCGCCAGCAGCCAGGGGCGGGGGGCCACAGGGGATGAGCAGTTCTTC. It is translated as CASSQGRGATGDEQFF.

This clone appeared a few times. The V gene is TRBV6-6, the J gene TRBJ1-1, with D hard to call. With 0 bases removed from V and 4 bases from J, the gap between germline ends came to 12 bases. Germline V lookup: CDR1 MNHNY, CDR2 SVGAGI (reference sequence). This CDR3 spans 15 amino acids. The chain's CDR3 is CASSYSSQDFTEAFF. For the CDR3, the DNA is TGTGCCAGCAGTTACTCGAGTCAGGACTTCACTGAAGCTTTCTTT.

The table lists this clone with a few counts. The V and J genes are TRBV9 and TRBJ1-2; D might be TRBD1 (6 bases). Germline values: CDR1 SGDLS, CDR2 YYNGEE. The V gene lost 4 bases and the J gene lost 2 bases, with 9 bases spanning the gap. The CDR3 spans 13 residues. The DNA of the CDR3 is TGTGCCAGCAGCTGGGACACCAACTATGGCTACACCTTC. This gives the protein CASSWDTNYGYTF.

V is TRBV7-9 and J is TRBJ2-6; 7 bases are a match to TRBD2. V lost 5 bases to trimming and J lost 4 bases; unmatched junction nucleotides: 8. The CDR3 has 16 residues. In germline, CDR1 is SEHNR, CDR2 FQNEAQ (reference sequence). The CDR3 sequence: CASSKDGRSGANVLTF. The CDR3 bases are TGTGCCAGCAGCAAAGACGGGAGGTCCGGGGCCAACGTCCTGACTTTC.